A selection of T cell receptor beta chains follows, all from one sample in a study of control samples from healthy donors and cancer patients. Sequencing was performed with immunoSEQ multiplex PCR; in TCRdb, only in-frame clones are kept and a portion is missing. The table has 70,000 to 90,000 clones, roughly 94% seen once. Sequences were obtained from blood. These receptors were taken from a middle-aged woman in good health. The CDR3 runs from the conserved cysteine through the conserved F or W. The D gene is left open where the match is weak. Rows give clone size only sometimes, using once, few, many, or a class for an expanded clone.

CDR3 protein: CASSLWDRGFPGELFF
CDR3 DNA: TGTGCCAGCAGCTTATGGGACAGGGGGTTCCCCGGGGAGCTGTTTTTT
clone size: NA
V gene: TRBV7-8
J gene: TRBJ2-2
D gene: TRBD1

CDR3 protein: CASTIQGVEETQYF
CDR3 DNA: TGCGCCAGCACAATACAGGGGGTGGAAGAGACCCAGTACTTC
clone size: once
V gene: TRBV5-1
J gene: TRBJ2-5
D gene: TRBD1

CDR3 protein: CASRTTGYTEAFF
CDR3 DNA: TGTGCCAGCAGAACCACAGGTTACACTGAAGCTTTCTTT
clone size: NA
V gene: TRBV12-3/TRBV12-4
J gene: TRBJ1-1
D gene: NA

CDR3 protein: CASSLGVAGESYNEQFF
CDR3 DNA: TGTGCCAGCAGCTTAGGGGTAGCGGGAGAGTCCTACAATGAGCAGTTCTTC
clone size: NA
V gene: TRBV11-3
J gene: TRBJ2-1
D gene: TRBD2

CDR3 protein: CASSQGSRASYSEQFF
CDR3 DNA: TGTGCCAGCAGCCAAGGTTCAAGGGCTAGCTACAGTGAGCAGTTCTTC
clone size: NA
V gene: TRBV4-2
J gene: TRBJ2-1
D gene: NA

CDR3 protein: CASSLQGFTEAFF
CDR3 DNA: TGTGCCAGCAGCTTACAGGGTTTCACTGAAGCTTTCTTT
clone size: NA
V gene: TRBV7-6
J gene: TRBJ1-1
D gene: NA

CDR3 protein: CASSQATGGDTEAFF
CDR3 DNA: TGCGCCAGCAGCCAGGCGACAGGGGGTGACACTGAAGCTTTCTTT
clone size: NA
V gene: TRBV4-1
J gene: TRBJ1-1
D gene: TRBD1

CDR3 protein: CASSRGQGDETQYF
CDR3 DNA: TGTGCCAGCAGCAGGGGACAGGGGGATGAGACCCAGTACTTC
clone size: NA
V gene: TRBV5-4
J gene: TRBJ2-5
D gene: TRBD1

CDR3 protein: CASSHGQSVEQYF
CDR3 DNA: TGCGCCAGCAGCCATGGACAATCAGTCGAGCAGTACTTC
clone size: NA
V gene: TRBV4-1
J gene: TRBJ2-7
D gene: NA

CDR3 protein: CASSVGRDADQPQHF
CDR3 DNA: TGTGCCAGCAGCGTCGGCAGGGATGCGGATCAGCCCCAGCATTTT
clone size: NA
V gene: TRBV9
J gene: TRBJ1-5
D gene: NA